The source of this T cell receptor (beta chain) is a study of control samples from healthy donors and cancer patients. Clones were read by immunoSEQ multiplex PCR, and TCRdb kept only the in-frame ones, dropping some. The table records 2,500 to 3,500 clones, roughly 93% of them present only once. The CDR3 has 11 residues. V lost 6 bases and J 13 bases, leaving 16 bases between the germline ends. From germline, CDR1 is DFQATT and CDR2 SNEGSKA (reference sequence). The sequencing input was PBMCs. The chain uses TRBV20-1 and TRBJ2-1; either TRBD1 or TRBD2 may fit D (6 bases each). The TCR originated in a man aged 65 to 79 with lung cancer. Written as DNA, the CDR3 is TGCAGTGCGGCGGGACAAAAAAAACAGTTCTTC. Amino acids: CSAAGQKKQFF.